These 22 T cell receptor beta chains were all obtained from the same sample, sequenced in a study of cytotoxic CD8 clonotypes in ibrutinib-treated CLL. The table came from immunoSEQ multiplex PCR; TCRdb's copy has only in-frame clones and leaves some out. This repertoire shows 100,000 to 150,000 clones, 70% to 90% found once; its top ten account for roughly 1.9%. Sequences were derived from PBMCs, sampled after 24 months of ibrutinib treatment. Receptors originate from a human donor with chronic lymphocytic leukemia.

The genes are TRBV20-1 and TRBJ2-5; D not resolved. Germline CDR1 and CDR2: DFQATT and SNEGSKA (reference sequence). The CDR3 totals 11 residues. Trimming removed 6 bases from V and 1 base from J, with 6 bases in between. DNA for the CDR3: TGCAGTGCCCTCTCCCAAGAGACCCAGTACTTC. This encodes CSALSQETQYF.

The chain couples TRBV6-4 to TRBJ1-5; no definite D call. From germline, CDR1 is MRHNA and CDR2 SNTAGT. The CDR3 has 14 residues. The V gene lost 2 bases and the J gene lost 0 bases, with 5 bases spanning the gap. The CDR3 region is CASSDELSNQPQHF. CDR3 coding DNA: TGTGCCAGCAGTGACGAGCTTAGCAATCAGCCCCAGCATTTT.

The chain recombines TRBV4-1 with TRBJ1-5, with 8 bases identical to TRBD1. CDR1 is MGHRA, CDR2 YSYEKL, per germline. This CDR3 has 15 residues. V trimming: 0 bases; J trimming: 5 bases; junction bases outside the gene matches: 3. CDR3 in DNA: TGCGCCAGCAGCCAAGATCGACAGGGGTATCAGCCCCAGCATTTT. It encodes CASSQDRQGYQPQHF.

The rearrangement uses TRBV7-2 and TRBJ2-7, with D uncertain. Trimming stripped 6 bases from V and 0 bases from J, with 6 bases between. This CDR3 has 12 amino acids. Germline V lookup: CDR1 SGHTA, CDR2 FQGNSA. Written as DNA, the CDR3 is TGTGCCAGCAGATCAAGCTCCTACGAGCAGTACTTC. This sequence encodes CASRSSSYEQYF. The entire variable domain, with the rest obtained from reference TRBV7-2 and TRBJ2-7, is as follows: GAGVSQSPSNKVTEKGKDVELRCDPISGHTALYWYRQSLGQGLEFLIYFQGNSAPDKSGLPSDRFSAERTGGSVSTLTIQRTQQEDSAVYLCASRSSSYEQYFGPGTRLTVT.

The J gene is TRBJ2-2, the V gene TRBV28; D perhaps matches TRBD1 (6 bases). The CDR3 spans 13 residues. Per the germline V gene, CDR1 is MDHEN and CDR2 is SYDVKM. V gave up 6 bases and J gave up 5 bases, with 10 bases separating them. CDR3 in amino acids: CASRYTGTGELFF. DNA of the CDR3: TGTGCCAGCAGGTACACAGGGACCGGGGAGCTGTTTTTT.

The CDR3 coding sequence is TGTGCCAGCAGCTTGAACAGGGGGCGCACCTACGAGCAGTACTTC. It codes for CASSLNRGRTYEQYF. The chain has TRBV7-9 and TRBJ2-7; 9 bases match TRBD1. Trimming cost V 3 bases and J 2 bases; bases outside gene matches: 5. This CDR3 contains 15 residues. CDR1 and CDR2 from the germline V gene are SEHNR and FQNEAQ (reference sequence).

As concerns this clone: A read error may produce the germline difference seen at one junction end. The V and J genes are TRBV2 and TRBJ2-5; D is uncertain. Germline V gene lookup returns CDR1 SNHLY and CDR2 FYNNEI. The CDR3 spans 10 residues. The CDR3 sequence: CASTSFYMNF. DNA of the CDR3: TGTGCCAGCACATCCTTCTATATGAACTTC.

The chain employs TRBV7-8 and TRBJ2-5, with D unresolved. V gave up 7 bases and J gave up 5 bases, with 17 bases separating them. Per the germline V gene, CDR1 is SGHVS and CDR2 is FQNEAQ. The CDR3 has 14 amino acids. CDR3 region: CASTPDSDVETQYF. In nucleotides, the CDR3 is TGTGCCAGCACCCCAGACTCGGACGTCGAGACCCAGTACTTC.

V gene TRBV6-1 combines with J gene TRBJ1-5, with D perhaps matching TRBD1 (6 bases). The CDR3 sequence is 15 residues long. Trimming removed 2 bases at V and 4 bases at J, with 12 bases between. Germline values: CDR1 MNHNS, CDR2 SASEGT. CDR3 sequence reads: CASSEFRGRNQPQHF. CDR3 in DNA: TGTGCCAGCAGTGAATTCAGGGGAAGAAATCAGCCCCAGCATTTT.

This clone was recorded a few times. The sample holds other DNA sequences that translate to the same CDR3. The gene calls are TRBV5-1 and TRBJ2-3, with TRBD2 identical over 11 bases. Germline CDR1 SGHRS, CDR2 YFSETQ. V gave up 2 bases and J gave up 3 bases; unmatched junction bases: 2. The CDR3 consists of 15 residues. The CDR3 sequence: CASSFSGGATDTQYF. CDR3 nucleotides: TGCGCCAGCAGCTTTAGCGGGGGGGCGACAGATACGCAGTATTTT.

This clone was recorded only once. J is TRBJ2-1 and V is TRBV27; D possibly uses TRBD1 or TRBD2 (5 bases each). Trimming left V 2 bases short and J 2 bases short, with 13 bases between. Germline CDR1 reads MNHEY; CDR2 reads SMNVEV (reference sequence). This CDR3 has 16 residues. The chain's CDR3 is CASSLNWGFTYNEQFF. The CDR3 DNA reads TGTGCCAGCAGTTTAAATTGGGGGTTCACCTACAATGAGCAGTTCTTC.

This clone has more than one count but fewer than ten. This rearrangement joins TRBV28 to TRBJ2-2; 10 bases are a match to TRBD1. This CDR3 is built from 19 residues. CDR1 MDHEN and CDR2 SYDVKM come from the germline V gene. V lost 2 bases and J lost 6; bases outside the gene matches: 15. Here the CDR3 reads CASSLSVLRGQGKSGELFF. The CDR3, as DNA: TGTGCCAGCAGTTTAAGTGTGTTACGGGGACAGGGGAAGTCCGGGGAGCTGTTTTTT.

This chain joins TRBV7-9 and TRBJ1-3; D not resolved. This CDR3 comprises 15 residues. Trimming took off 0 bases at V and 0 bases at J, with 6 bases between the two ends. Germline V lookup: CDR1 SEHNR, CDR2 FQNEAQ (reference sequence). The CDR3, as DNA: TGTGCCAGCAGCTTAGCGTCCGTCTCTGGAAACACCATATATTTT. Amino acids: CASSLASVSGNTIYF.

The genes are TRBV6-5 and TRBJ2-2; D is unresolved. Trimming pared 5 bases from V and 1 base from J, leaving 11 bases between. The germline CDR1 and CDR2 sequences are MNHEY and SVGAGI. The CDR3 consists of 15 residues. CDR3 sequence reads: CASSGQNWNTGELFF. For the CDR3, the DNA is TGTGCCAGCAGTGGTCAGAACTGGAACACCGGGGAGCTGTTTTTT.

With respect to this clone: Other DNA sequences within the sample encode an identical CDR3. The rearrangement uses TRBV28 and TRBJ2-1; D not certain. The V and J ends lost 8 bases and 4 bases respectively, with 3 bases between them. The CDR3 is 10 residues long. Germline values: CDR1 MDHEN, CDR2 SYDVKM. The chain's CDR3 is CASSYNEQFF. Written as DNA, the CDR3 is TGTGCCAGCTCGTACAATGAGCAGTTCTTC.

This sequence joins TRBV27 and TRBJ2-7, with 8 nucleotides matching TRBD1. Germline CDR1 reads MNHEY; CDR2 reads SMNVEV (reference sequence). The length of the CDR3 is 16 residues. The ends lost 2 bases at V and 6 bases at J; junction bases unmatched: 12. Here the CDR3 DNA reads TGTGCCAGCAGTTTAAATTCCGGGACAGGAGGCTCCGAGCAGTACTTC. This encodes CASSLNSGTGGSEQYF.

This chain joins TRBV7-9 and TRBJ1-4; TRBD1 matches 7 bases. The CDR3 totals 14 residues. J was trimmed by 6 bases and V by 5 bases; bases with no gene match: 6. Germline assignment: CDR1 SEHNR and CDR2 FQNEAQ (reference sequence). CDR3 nucleotide sequence: TGTGCCAGCAGCCAACAGGGGAGCGATGAAAAACTGTTTTTT. Its translation: CASSQQGSDEKLFF.

The genes are TRBV5-1 and TRBJ1-4; 9 bases fit TRBD1. The germline V gene has CDR1 SGHRS and CDR2 YFSETQ. The V and J ends lost 4 bases and 1 base, in that order; junction bases with no gene match: 2. This CDR3 comprises 15 residues. The CDR3 DNA sequence: TGCGCCAGCAGCGGGACAGGGAAAACTAATGAAAAACTGTTTTTT. Its translation: CASSGTGKTNEKLFF.

J is TRBJ1-2 and V is TRBV28; 8 positions match TRBD1. CDR1 is MDHEN and CDR2 is SYDVKM in the germline V gene. This CDR3 is 15 amino acids long. Trimming cost V 3 bases and J 2 bases; bases outside gene matches: 5. CDR3 coding DNA: TGTGCCAGCAGTTTGCCCCGGACAGGGAACTATGGCTACACCTTC. This encodes CASSLPRTGNYGYTF.

The V and J genes are TRBV28 and TRBJ2-7, with 9 bases fitting TRBD1. J lost 1 base, V lost 3 bases, and 4 bases had no gene match. This CDR3 contains 15 residues. Germline CDR1 MDHEN, CDR2 SYDVKM. CDR3 in amino acids: CASSLTGGISYEQYF. The CDR3 DNA is TGTGCCAGCAGTTTGACAGGGGGTATATCCTACGAGCAGTACTTC.

The V call is TRBV27, the J call TRBJ2-3; a possible D gene is TRBD2 (6 bases). This CDR3 is 13 amino acids long. Germline V gene data show CDR1 as MNHEY and CDR2 as SMNVEV (reference sequence). V shed 5 bases and J shed 6 bases, with 12 bases lying between them. CDR3 loop: CASSGRLGDTQYF. In DNA form, the CDR3 reads TGTGCCAGCAGTGGCAGACTAGGGGATACGCAGTATTTT.

This chain links TRBV7-3 with TRBJ2-2, with 8 bases that match TRBD2. With 1 base clipped from V and 0 bases from J, the junction kept 7 bases outside the gene matches. Per germline, CDR1 SGHTA and CDR2 FQGTGA. This CDR3 is 18 amino acids long. CDR3: CASSLKAPAGANTGELFF. CDR3 bases: TGTGCCAGCAGCTTAAAAGCCCCAGCGGGGGCGAACACCGGGGAGCTGTTTTTT.